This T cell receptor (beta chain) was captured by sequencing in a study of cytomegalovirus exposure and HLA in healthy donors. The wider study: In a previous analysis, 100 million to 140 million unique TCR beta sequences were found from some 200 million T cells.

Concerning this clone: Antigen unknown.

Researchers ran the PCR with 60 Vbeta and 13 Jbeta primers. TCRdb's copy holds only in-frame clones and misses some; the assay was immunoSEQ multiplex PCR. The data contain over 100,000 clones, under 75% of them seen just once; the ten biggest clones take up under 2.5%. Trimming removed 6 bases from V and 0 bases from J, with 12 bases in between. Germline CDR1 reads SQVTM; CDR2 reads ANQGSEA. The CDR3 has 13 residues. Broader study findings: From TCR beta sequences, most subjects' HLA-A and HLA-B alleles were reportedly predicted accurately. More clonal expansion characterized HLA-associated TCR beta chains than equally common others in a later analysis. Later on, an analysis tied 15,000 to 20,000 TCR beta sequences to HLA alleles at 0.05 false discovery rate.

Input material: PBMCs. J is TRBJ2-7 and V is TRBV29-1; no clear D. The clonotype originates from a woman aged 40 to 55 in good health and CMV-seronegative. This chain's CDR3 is CSVMEPSSYEQYF. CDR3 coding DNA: TGCAGCGTCATGGAGCCGAGCTCCTACGAGCAGTACTTC.